This note documents a single TCR beta chain sequence. This receptor's antigen is unknown. It has no much larger one-base neighbor in the sample; base qualities were not kept. This sample was included in a study of cytomegalovirus exposure and HLA in healthy donors (dated by TCRdb to the late 2010s). Background on the whole study: An earlier analysis of about 560 of the donors reported around 280 Gb of sequence data and 117 million unique TCR beta sequences obtained from roughly 170 million T cells. Around 320 gigabases of sequencing data and some 85 million unique TCR sequences were included in an early release covering several hundred HLA-typed donors. To study patterns of TCR occurrence, a later analysis re-analyzed previously published TCR beta repertoires from 550 to 800 donors and added high-resolution HLA genotyping. To predict cytomegalovirus infection status, the study brought together high-throughput TCR immunosequencing, statistical association of individual TCRs with disease status, and machine learning. All discovery cohort repertoires had been generated on a single sequencing platform. Of the roughly 410 genotyped donors, 65% to 90% were placed in the genetic ancestry cluster associated with self-reported Caucasian donors. In the later analysis, no new phenotypic data were used to find candidate immune exposures; instead, reliance was placed on TCR beta sequences and their occurrence across donors. A later genetic analysis used genome-wide SNP genotypes for about 60% of the roughly 700 donors, treating that subset as a discovery cohort. Four or five DR-DQ haplotypes were handled as single units for association and clustering, since linkage in the cohort was strong. Donor age, sex, ethnicity and CMV serostatus were compiled together with the repertoire data. HLA typing covered class I and class II loci at four-digit resolution. In addition to the first cohort of hundreds of subjects, a separate validation cohort of over 90 different subjects was used. An earlier analysis of roughly 600 of the donors used high-throughput TCR beta sequencing to judge whether each TCR beta V gene segment behaved as functional or pseudogenic. The aim of the study was to test whether cataloging public T cell receptors could identify signatures of past pathogen exposure. Typing coverage differed by locus: A, B, C, DRB1 and DQB1 were typed in about 620-640 donors, DQA1 in roughly 500, DPA1 in roughly 590, and DPB1 in 450 to 490. Among roughly 370 genotyped donors of the cohort, an average of 235,054 unique TCR beta nucleotide sequences were sequenced per donor, roughly 20% of them non-productive. Using immunosequencing, the study profiled T cell repertoires from 500 to 800 subjects and related those repertoires to cytomegalovirus serostatus. General study outcomes and caveats: Sequencing depth was assumed to be roughly uniform across donors in the presence/absence analyses, though that assumption may not hold. Assigning TCR associations to individual alleles was difficult when HLA alleles, especially DR and DQ, strongly co-occurred. Immune exposure information for the cohort was limited to CMV serostatus. In a later analysis, HLA-associated TCR beta chains showed more clonal expansion and lower generation probabilities than non-associated chains that were equally common. The authors suggested that the approach could potentially be generalized to other disease states and immunological phenotypes. A cluster of highly shared sequence variants was judged likely to be a technical artifact of the sequencing pipeline. In a later genetic analysis, a missense DCLRE1C variant was associated with V-gene and J-gene trimming of TCR beta chains, and the association was replicated in an independent cohort. A further reported finding was that TCR beta sequences accurately predicted the HLA-A and HLA-B alleles for most subjects in the first cohort. According to a later analysis, most CMV-associated TCR beta chains appeared to be HLA-restricted, and the HLA associations seemed to be driven largely by CMV exposure. Because counts were too low, seventeen rarely observed V segments, including chromosome 9 orphons, were excluded from the earlier analysis of some 590 of the donors. In an earlier analysis of over 550 of the donors, most TCR beta V segments were observed in productive rearrangements about 90% or about 30% of the time, broadly matching IMGT annotations. In vitro tests confirmed that a few of the cytomegalovirus-associated TCR beta chains recognize cytomegalovirus antigens. This cohort had only TCR beta chains sequenced, and the lack of alpha or paired-chain data limited which features could be detected. Most TCR sequences were seen in very few donors, while some public TCRs were found in many individuals. Some IMGT-functional V segments, including TRBV6-2 and TRBV6-3, could not be distinguished by the 87-base-pair reads and were therefore excluded. Cytomegalovirus status was reported to be diagnosed by the classifier with high specificity and sensitivity in both the original and validation cohorts. At a false discovery rate of 0.05, a later analysis linked 16,951 TCR beta sequences to specific HLA alleles. In a later analysis, TCR association rates were found to vary across HLA loci, with the most associated TCRs seen for DRB1 alleles and the fewest for HLA-C alleles. Linkage disequilibrium might explain the correlated functional status among segregating V segments, but an unknown experimental factor could not be ruled out. A total of 150 or so TCR beta chains were listed by the study as associated with cytomegalovirus. According to a later analysis, parvovirus B19, influenza, CMV and Epstein-Barr virus appeared linked to several top co-occurrence clusters. Because some donors lacked HLA typing at each locus, the association tests relied only on the typed subset. A later genetic analysis reported fewer N-insertions in productive TCRs among donors in an Asian-associated ancestry cluster than the approximately 670-donor mean.

Library generation was performed with the immunoSEQ multiplex PCR assay. The multiplex PCR relied on a mix of 60 forward primers for TCR Vbeta segments and 13 reverse primers for TCR Jbeta segments. The CDR3 region of rearranged TCR beta genes was amplified from genomic DNA by a multiplex PCR assay. The Illumina HiSeq System was used to sequence the amplified TCR beta libraries as 87-base-pair reads. In the authors' own workflow: A later analysis counted 75 million to 100 million unique TCR beta chains across the 666 repertoires, and around 9.9 million of these chains were shared by at least two donors. Raw reads were error-corrected and collapsed into unique sequences with a nearest-neighbor algorithm that merged closely related sequences to remove PCR and sequencing errors. To assign V, D and J gene segments, CDR3 sequences were aligned to IMGT reference sequences. For a sequence to be retained, at least a six-nucleotide match to both a V gene segment and a J gene segment was required. Rearrangements were classified as productive when the CDR3 lacked stop codons and remained in frame with V and J, and all other rearrangements were classified as non-productive. CDR3 was defined by IMGT convention, running from the second conserved V-encoded cysteine to the conserved J-encoded phenylalanine. In an earlier analysis of approximately 500 of the donors, sequences lacking an unambiguous match to a single V gene segment were excluded. In an earlier analysis of approximately 590 of the donors, a V segment was called functional when productive rearrangements were above 56.7%, and segregating when the standard deviation between donors exceeded 5%. A statistical classification framework was built to diagnose cytomegalovirus status from the catalog of TCR beta chain sequences. In a later analysis, V and J genes were assigned by comparing TCR nucleotide sequences against IMGT/GENE-DB human TR gene sequences. A later analysis assigned CDR3 sequences and most-parsimonious VDJ recombination scenarios with the TCRdist pipeline. A later analysis defined each TCR beta chain by its CDR3 amino acid sequence plus V-gene family, and excluded reads lacking a unique V-gene family. To address suspected cross-contamination and a sequencing artifact, a later analysis removed over 500 highly shared, low-generation-probability nucleotide sequences. In a later analysis, a clonal expansion index was calculated for each public chain from normalized within-repertoire ranks of inferred template counts. In a later analysis, generation probabilities were computed with a VDJ recombination model fitted to out-of-frame rearrangements, and the resulting probabilities were checked against IGoR. In a later analysis, TCR-TCR, TCR-HLA and TCR-CMV co-occurrence was scored with hypergeometric tests, and a repertoire-size bias correction was applied to TCR pairs. To estimate false discovery rates, a later analysis permuted the HLA or CMV assignments 20 times. In a later analysis, co-occurring TCRs were grouped with DBSCAN, and TCRdist sequence similarity was added when clustering was performed within HLA-allele-positive subsets. Repertoires with fewer than 30,000 or more than 120,000 public chains were left out of co-occurrence clustering, as were about 5 repertoires with anomalous nucleotide sharing. TCRdb took over this immuneACCESS table, retaining in-frame rearrangements with V and J assigned. Such tables are incomplete; in checked studies, under half of the missing clones stem from an unresolved V gene, and the remainder is unexplained. V, J and clone size are those of that table, while D and trimming were read from the DNA. For this sample there are 95,000 to 150,000 clones; 77% appear just once. The ten top clones hold 4.5% to 6% of the sample.

In total, 500 to 700 healthy bone marrow donors made up the cohort. At the time of sampling, all cohort members were nominally healthy, though unrecorded immune exposures were likely present. The donor tested CMV seropositive, placing the donor among the 289 seropositive members of the cohort. Each donor provided a peripheral blood sample, and peripheral blood mononuclear cells were used for TCR beta sequencing. Genomic DNA extraction from the blood cell samples was performed with the Qiagen DNeasy Blood Extraction Kit. CDR3 length: 16 amino acids, cysteine to phenylalanine. Left in the record is the CDR3 DNA by itself, 48 bases read in frame from the first base. Based on the germline V gene, the CDR1 and CDR2 sequences are MNHEY and SVGAGI. Clipping removes 2 bases from V and 10 bases from J, with 12 as the unmatched junction base count.

The TCR sequence derives from a young man in good health and CMV-seropositive. The rearrangement joined TRBV6-5 to TRBJ1-5; 9 junctional bases match TRBD1. The sequenced sample was PBMCs. This receptor carries the CDR3 CASSYGRGQGNSPQHF. At the DNA level, the sequence is TGTGCCAGCAGTTACGGCAGAGGACAGGGGAATAGTCCCCAGCATTTT.